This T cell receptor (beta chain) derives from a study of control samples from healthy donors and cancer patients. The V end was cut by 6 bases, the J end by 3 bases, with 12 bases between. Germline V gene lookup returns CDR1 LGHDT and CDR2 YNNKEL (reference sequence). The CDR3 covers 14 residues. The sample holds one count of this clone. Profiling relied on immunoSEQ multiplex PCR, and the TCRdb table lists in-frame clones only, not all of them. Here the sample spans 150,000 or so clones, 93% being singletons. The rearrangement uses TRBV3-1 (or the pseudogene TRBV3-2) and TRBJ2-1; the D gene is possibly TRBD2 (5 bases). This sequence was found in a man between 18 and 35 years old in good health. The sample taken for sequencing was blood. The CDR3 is CASSVSGNYNEQFF. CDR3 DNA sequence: TGTGCCAGCAGTGTCAGCGGCAACTACAATGAGCAGTTCTTC.